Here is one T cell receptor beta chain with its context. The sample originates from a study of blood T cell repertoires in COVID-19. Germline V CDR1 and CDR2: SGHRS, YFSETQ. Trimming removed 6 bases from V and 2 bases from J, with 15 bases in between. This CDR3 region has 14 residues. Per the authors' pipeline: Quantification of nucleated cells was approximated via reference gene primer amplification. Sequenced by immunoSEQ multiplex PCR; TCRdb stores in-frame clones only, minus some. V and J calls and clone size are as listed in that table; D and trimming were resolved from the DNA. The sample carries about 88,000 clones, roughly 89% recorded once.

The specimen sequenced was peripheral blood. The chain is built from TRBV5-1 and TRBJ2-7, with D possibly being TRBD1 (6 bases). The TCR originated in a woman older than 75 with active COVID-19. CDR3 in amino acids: CASKVQGHTYEQYF. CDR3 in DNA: TGCGCCAGCAAGGTGCAGGGACACACCTACGAGCAGTACTTC.